Given below is one T cell receptor beta chain in context. Its antigen is unknown. A multiplex PCR was run with 60 Vbeta primers and 13 Jbeta primers. Here immunoSEQ multiplex PCR was the method, and the copy in TCRdb shows in-frame clones only, minus some. This table lists about 200,000 clones. This entry is derived from a study of cytomegalovirus exposure and HLA in healthy donors. Findings of the study overall: TRBV6-2, TRBV6-3 and other indistinguishable V segments were excluded.

The germline gives CDR1 MGHRA, CDR2 YSYEKL. The length of the CDR3 is 13 residues. V lost 3 bases to trimming and J lost 7 bases, with 10 bases between them. The TCR sequence derives from a girl aged 2-10 years in good health and CMV-seropositive. This sequence joins TRBV4-1 and TRBJ2-1; D may be TRBD1 (6 bases). The sample was PBMCs. The CDR3 DNA sequence: TGCGCCAGCAGCCAGGTTACAGGGAATGAGCAGTTCTTC. Translation gives CASSQVTGNEQFF.